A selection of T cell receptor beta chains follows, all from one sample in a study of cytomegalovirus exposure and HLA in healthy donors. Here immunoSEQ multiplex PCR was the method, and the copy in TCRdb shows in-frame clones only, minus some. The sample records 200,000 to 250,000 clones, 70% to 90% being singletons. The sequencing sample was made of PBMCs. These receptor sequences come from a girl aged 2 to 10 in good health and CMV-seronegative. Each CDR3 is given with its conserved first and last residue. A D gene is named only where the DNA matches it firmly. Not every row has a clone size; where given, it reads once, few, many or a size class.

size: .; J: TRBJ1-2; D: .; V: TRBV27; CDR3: CASSDVGGPNGYTF; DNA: TGTGCCAGCAGCGATGTGGGAGGGCCTAATGGCTACACCTTC
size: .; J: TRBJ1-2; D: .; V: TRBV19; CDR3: CASSFSQQGPELF; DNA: TGTGCCAGTAGTTTCTCTCAACAGGGACCCGAGCTCTTC
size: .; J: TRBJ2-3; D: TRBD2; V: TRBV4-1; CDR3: CASSQGGTSGRSGDTQYF; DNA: TGCGCCAGCAGCCAGGGGGGGACTAGCGGGAGATCTGGAGATACGCAGTATTTT
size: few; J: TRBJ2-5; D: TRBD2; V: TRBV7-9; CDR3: CASSLYSETSGGQTQYF; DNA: TGTGCCAGCAGCTTATACTCGGAAACAAGCGGGGGACAGACCCAGTACTTC
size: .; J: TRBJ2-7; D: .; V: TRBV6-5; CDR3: CATAATGTYEQYF; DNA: TGTGCCACCGCTGCGACAGGCACCTACGAGCAGTACTTC
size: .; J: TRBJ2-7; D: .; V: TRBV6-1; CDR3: CASSLRAGEGEQYF; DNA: TGTGCCAGCAGCCTTCGGGCAGGGGAGGGGGAGCAGTACTTC
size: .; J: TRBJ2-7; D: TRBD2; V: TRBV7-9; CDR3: CASSLEAGVGEQYF; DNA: TGTGCCAGCAGCTTAGAAGCGGGAGTGGGGGAGCAGTACTTC
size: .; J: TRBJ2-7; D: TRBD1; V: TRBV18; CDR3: CASSRSREDRGRKDEQYF; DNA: TGTGCCAGCTCACGATCACGGGAGGACAGGGGAAGAAAGGACGAGCAGTACTTC
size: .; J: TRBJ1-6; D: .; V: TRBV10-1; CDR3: CASAAGNNSPLHF; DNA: TGCGCCTCGGCGGCAGGGAATAATTCACCCCTCCACTTT
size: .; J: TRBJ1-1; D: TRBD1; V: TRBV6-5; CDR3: CASSAGQGNTEAFF; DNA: TGTGCCAGCAGTGCGGGACAGGGAAACACTGAAGCTTTCTTT
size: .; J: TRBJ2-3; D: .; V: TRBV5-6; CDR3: CASSPERENTDTQYF; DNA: TGTGCCAGCAGCCCGGAACGGGAGAACACAGATACGCAGTATTTT
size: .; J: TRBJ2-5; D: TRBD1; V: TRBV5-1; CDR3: CASSSYRGLETQYF; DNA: TGCGCCAGCAGCTCGTACAGGGGGCTTGAGACCCAGTACTTC
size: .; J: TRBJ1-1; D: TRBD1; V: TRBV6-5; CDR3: CASSYWGTGATEAFF; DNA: TGTGCCAGCAGTTACTGGGGGACAGGGGCCACTGAAGCTTTCTTT
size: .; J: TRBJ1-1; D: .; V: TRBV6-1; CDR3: CASSEAWGGRTEAFF; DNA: TGTGCCAGCAGTGAAGCATGGGGGGGGCGAACTGAAGCTTTCTTT
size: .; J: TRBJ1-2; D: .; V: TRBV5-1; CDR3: CASSLVGGHGYTF; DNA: TGCGCCAGCAGCTTGGTGGGAGGCCATGGCTACACCTTC
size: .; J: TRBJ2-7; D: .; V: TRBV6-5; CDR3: CASSTQSSYEQYF; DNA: TGTGCCAGCAGTACACAGAGCTCCTACGAGCAGTACTTC
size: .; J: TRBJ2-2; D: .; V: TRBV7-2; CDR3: CASSFAGGWGELFF; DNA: TGTGCCAGCAGCTTCGCTGGTGGCTGGGGGGAGCTGTTTTTT
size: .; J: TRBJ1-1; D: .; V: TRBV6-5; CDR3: CASTTRGLNTEAFF; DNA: TGTGCCAGCACCACCCGGGGGTTGAACACTGAAGCTTTCTTT
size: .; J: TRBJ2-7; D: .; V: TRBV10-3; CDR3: CAISEPHYEQYF; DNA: TGTGCCATCAGTGAGCCCCACTACGAGCAGTACTTC
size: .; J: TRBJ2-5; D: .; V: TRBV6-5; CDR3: CASSYRGGLRETQYF; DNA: TGTGCCAGCAGTTACCGCGGGGGCCTCCGGGAGACCCAGTACTTC
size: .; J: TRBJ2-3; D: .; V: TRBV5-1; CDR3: CASSRHTTDTQYF; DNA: TGCGCCAGCAGTCGACACACCACAGATACGCAGTATTTT
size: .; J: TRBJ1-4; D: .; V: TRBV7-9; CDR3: CASSDGYIQRGEKLFF; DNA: TGTGCCAGCAGCGACGGGTACATTCAAAGGGGGGAAAAACTGTTTTTT
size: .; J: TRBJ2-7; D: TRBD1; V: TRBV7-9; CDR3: CASSSDRGDYEQYF; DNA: TGTGCCAGCAGCTCGGACAGGGGGGACTACGAGCAGTACTTC
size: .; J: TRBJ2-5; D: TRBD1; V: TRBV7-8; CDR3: CASSLTSGQQETQYF; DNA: TGTGCCAGCAGCTTAACCTCGGGACAGCAAGAGACCCAGTACTTC
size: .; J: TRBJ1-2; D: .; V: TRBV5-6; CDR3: CASRTGLGTSSYGYTF; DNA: TGTGCCAGCAGGACAGGTCTAGGGACATCGAGTTATGGCTACACCTTC
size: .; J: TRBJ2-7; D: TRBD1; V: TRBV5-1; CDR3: CASSLTGAYEQYF; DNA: TGCGCCAGCAGCCTGACAGGGGCCTACGAGCAGTACTTC
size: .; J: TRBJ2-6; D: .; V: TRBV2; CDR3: CASSARVRGSGANVLTF; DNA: TGTGCCAGCAGCGCCCGAGTGCGGGGTTCTGGGGCCAACGTCCTGACTTTC
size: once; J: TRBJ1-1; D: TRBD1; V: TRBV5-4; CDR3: CASSQGAGNTEAFF; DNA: TGTGCCAGCAGCCAGGGGGCAGGGAACACTGAAGCTTTCTTT
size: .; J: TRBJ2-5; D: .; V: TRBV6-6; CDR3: CASAAGHTLGETQYF; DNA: TGTGCCAGCGCAGCCGGACATACCCTTGGGGAGACCCAGTACTTC
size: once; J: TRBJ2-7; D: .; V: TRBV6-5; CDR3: CASSRIRGSYEQYF; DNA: TGTGCCAGCAGTCGCATAAGGGGCTCCTACGAGCAGTACTTC
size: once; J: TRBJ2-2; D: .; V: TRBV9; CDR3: CASSVDPGLNTGELFF; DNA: TGTGCCAGCAGCGTAGATCCAGGCCTTAACACCGGGGAGCTGTTTTTT
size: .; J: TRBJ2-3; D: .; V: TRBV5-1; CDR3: CASSPGVGRGTDTQYF; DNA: TGCGCCAGCAGCCCGGGGGTCGGTCGAGGCACAGATACGCAGTATTTT
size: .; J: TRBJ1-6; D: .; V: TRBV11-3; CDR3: CASSLDSNSPLHF; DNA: TGTGCCAGCAGCTTAGATTCGAATTCACCCCTCCACTTT
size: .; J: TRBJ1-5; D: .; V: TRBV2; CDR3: CASRPGIGNQPQHF; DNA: TGTGCCAGCCGACCAGGGATAGGGAATCAGCCCCAGCATTTT
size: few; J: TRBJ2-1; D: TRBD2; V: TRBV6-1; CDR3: CASSSRLAGYNEQFF; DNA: TGTGCCAGCAGTTCCCGACTAGCGGGGTACAATGAGCAGTTCTTC
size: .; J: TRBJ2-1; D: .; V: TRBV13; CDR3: CASSFQFSYNEQFF; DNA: TGTGCCAGCAGCTTCCAATTCTCCTACAATGAGCAGTTCTTC
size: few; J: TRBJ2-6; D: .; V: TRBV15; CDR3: CATSRELSEGDGANVLTF; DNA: TGTGCCACCAGCAGAGAATTGTCGGAGGGAGACGGGGCCAACGTCCTGACTTTC
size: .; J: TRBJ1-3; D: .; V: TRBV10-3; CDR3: CAISRQGNTIYF; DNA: TGTGCCATCAGCCGACAGGGAAACACCATATATTTT
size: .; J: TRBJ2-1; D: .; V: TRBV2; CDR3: CASSEGRGSYNEQFF; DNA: TGTGCCAGCAGTGAAGGGCGGGGCTCCTACAATGAGCAGTTCTTC
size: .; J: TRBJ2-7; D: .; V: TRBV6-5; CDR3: CASSGASYEQYF; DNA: TGTGCCAGCAGTGGGGCAAGCTACGAGCAGTACTTC
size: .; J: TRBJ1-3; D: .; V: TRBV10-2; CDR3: CASSESRAALGNTIYF; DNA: TGCGCCAGCAGTGAGTCGAGGGCGGCCCTGGGAAACACCATATATTTT
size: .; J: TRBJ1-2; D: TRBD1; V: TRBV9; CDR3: CASSVGVLQGGHYGYTF; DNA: TGTGCCAGCAGCGTAGGTGTTCTACAGGGGGGACACTATGGCTACACCTTC
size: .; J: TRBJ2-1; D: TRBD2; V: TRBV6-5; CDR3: CASSYTPAGGGFWIF; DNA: TGTGCCAGCAGTTATACGCCAGCGGGGGGGGGCTTTTGGATCTTC
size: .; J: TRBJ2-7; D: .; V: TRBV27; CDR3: CASSLGDSSYEQYF; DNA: TGTGCCAGCAGTTTAGGGGACTCCTCCTACGAGCAGTACTTC
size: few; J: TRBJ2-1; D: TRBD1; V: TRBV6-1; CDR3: CASRGTGVNNEQFF; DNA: TGTGCCAGCAGGGGGACAGGGGTCAACAATGAGCAGTTCTTC
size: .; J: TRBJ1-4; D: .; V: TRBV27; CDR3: CASSFSRPGATNEKLFF; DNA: TGTGCCAGCAGTTTTAGTCGGCCGGGTGCAACTAATGAAAAACTGTTTTTT
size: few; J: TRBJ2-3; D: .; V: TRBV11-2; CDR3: CASSLLDLYTDTQYF; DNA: TGTGCCAGCAGCTTACTAGATCTCTACACAGATACGCAGTATTTT
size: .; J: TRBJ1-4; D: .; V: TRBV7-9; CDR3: CSSSPEGEKLFF; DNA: TGTTCCAGCAGCCCGGAGGGTGAAAAACTGTTTTTT
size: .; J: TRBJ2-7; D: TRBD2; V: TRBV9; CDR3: CASSVGGTRSEQYF; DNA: TGTGCCAGCAGCGTAGGGGGGACTAGGAGCGAGCAGTACTTC
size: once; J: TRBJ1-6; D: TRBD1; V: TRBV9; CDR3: CASSAGTELNSPLHF; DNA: TGTGCCAGCAGCGCCGGGACAGAGCTTAATTCACCCCTCCACTTT
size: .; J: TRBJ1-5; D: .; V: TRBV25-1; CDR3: CASSSQLYNQPQHF; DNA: TGTGCCAGCAGTTCCCAACTGTATAATCAGCCCCAGCATTTT
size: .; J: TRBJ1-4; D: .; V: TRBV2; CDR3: CASCITGAGEKLFF; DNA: TGTGCCAGCTGTATAACTGGGGCCGGGGAAAAACTGTTTTTT
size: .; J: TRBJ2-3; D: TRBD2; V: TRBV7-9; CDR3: CASSPPGGTDTQYF; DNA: TGTGCCAGCAGCCCCCCGGGGGGAACAGATACGCAGTATTTT
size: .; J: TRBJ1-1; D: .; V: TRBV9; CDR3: CASSFRPDTEAFF; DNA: TGTGCCAGCAGCTTCCGCCCAGACACTGAAGCTTTCTTT
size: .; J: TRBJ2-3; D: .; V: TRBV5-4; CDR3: CASSFFSGDTQYF; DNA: TGTGCCAGCAGCTTTTTTAGTGGAGATACGCAGTATTTT
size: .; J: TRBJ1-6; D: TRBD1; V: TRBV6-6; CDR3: CASSRGQVESPLHF; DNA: TGTGCCAGCAGTCGGGGACAGGTAGAATCACCCCTCCACTTT
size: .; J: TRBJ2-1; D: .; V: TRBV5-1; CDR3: CASTTSTGTYNEQFF; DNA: TGCGCCAGCACCACGTCTACGGGTACCTACAATGAGCAGTTCTTC
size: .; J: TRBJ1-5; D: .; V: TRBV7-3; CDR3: CASSFREGEPQHF; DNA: TGTGCCAGCAGCTTTCGAGAGGGAGAACCCCAGCATTTT
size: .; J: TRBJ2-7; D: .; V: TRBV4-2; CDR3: CASSQGGGASYEQYF; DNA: TGTGCCAGCAGCCAAGGTGGAGGGGCCTCCTACGAGCAGTACTTC
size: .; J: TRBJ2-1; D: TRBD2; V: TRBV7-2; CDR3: CASSPGTSGINEQFF; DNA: TGTGCCAGCAGCCCTGGGACTAGCGGGATAAATGAGCAGTTCTTC